This T cell receptor (beta chain) was identified during a study of T cells in tuberculosis. Whole-study context: This South African cohort compared adolescents with or without latent tuberculosis against adults with active tuberculosis.

Assay used: immunoSEQ multiplex PCR; TCRdb lists only in-frame clones, some missing. The table records more than 30,000 clones, about 97% of them present only once. Study-wide results and limits: GMM-specific TCRs were nearer to active tuberculosis alpha repertoires, suggesting expansion.

A word on this clone: The target antigen is unknown.

Latent tuberculosis screening used tuberculin skin test and IGRA at entry. J gave up 3 bases and V 5 bases, and 8 bases lay outside the gene matches. The CDR3 is made up of 16 amino acids. Looked up from germline, CDR1 is SGHAT and CDR2 is FQNNGV. V usage is TRBV11-2 and J usage is TRBJ2-7; 12 bases map to TRBD2. Sequencing used PBMCs. The source of this sequence is a donor between 10 and 35 years old with latent tuberculosis or without tuberculosis infection. The CDR3 DNA sequence: TGTGCCAGCAGCCGTGGGGGGACTAGCGGGCTCTACGAGCAGTACTTC. It yields the protein CASSRGGTSGLYEQYF. The full variable domain, with the rest looked up from reference TRBV11-2 and TRBJ2-7, is EAGVAQSPRYKIIEKRQSVAFWCNPISGHATLYWYQQILGQGPKLLIQFQNNGVVDDSQLPKDRFSAERLKGVDSTLKIQPAKLEDSAVYLCASSRGGTSGLYEQYFGPGTRLTVT.